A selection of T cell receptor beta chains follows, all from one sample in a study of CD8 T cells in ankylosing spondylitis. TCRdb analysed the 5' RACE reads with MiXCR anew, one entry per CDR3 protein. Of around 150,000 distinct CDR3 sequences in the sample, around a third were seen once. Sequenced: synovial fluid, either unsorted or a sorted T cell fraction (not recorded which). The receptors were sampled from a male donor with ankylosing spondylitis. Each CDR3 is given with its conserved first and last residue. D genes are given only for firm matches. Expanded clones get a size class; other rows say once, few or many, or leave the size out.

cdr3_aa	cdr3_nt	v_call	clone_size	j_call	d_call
CASSLARSTDTQYF	TGCGCCAGCAGCTTGGCTAGGAGCACAGATACGCAGTATTTT	TRBV5-1	few	TRBJ2-3	.
CSVRDSPNTGELFF	TGCAGCGTTCGGGACAGCCCGAACACCGGGGAGCTGTTTTTT	TRBV29-1	.	TRBJ2-2	TRBD1
CASSYSTLNTEAFF	TGTGCCAGCAGTTACTCGACCTTGAACACTGAAGCTTTCTTT	TRBV6-5	few	TRBJ1-1	.
CASNTLAGGGDEQFF	TGTGCCAGCAATACACTAGCGGGAGGTGGAGATGAGCAGTTCTTC	TRBV2	.	TRBJ2-1	TRBD2
CSVEVSGQRYNEQFF	TGCAGCGTTGAAGTTTCGGGACAGAGATACAATGAGCAGTTCTTC	TRBV29-1	.	TRBJ2-1	TRBD1
CASSLQGYNEQFF	TGTGCCAGCAGCCTACAGGGTTACAATGAGCAGTTCTTC	TRBV7-6	many	TRBJ2-1	.
CASSSGLAGGPDGELFF	TGTGCCAGCAGCTCCGGACTAGCGGGAGGGCCGGACGGGGAGCTGTTTTTT	TRBV5-4	.	TRBJ2-2	TRBD2
CASSSSGAITDTQYF	TGCGCCAGCAGCTCTAGCGGAGCAATCACAGATACGCAGTATTTT	TRBV4-1	few	TRBJ2-3	TRBD2
CASSPLQRGNQPQHF	TGTGCCAGCAGTCCCCTTCAGCGGGGCAATCAGCCCCAGCATTTT	TRBV6-2/TRBV6-3	few	TRBJ1-5	.
CASSRGQGRYNEQFF	TGTGCCAGCAGCCGCGGACAGGGGCGGTACAATGAGCAGTTCTTC	TRBV14	.	TRBJ2-1	TRBD1
CSARDPQGRSNQPQHF	TGCAGTGCTAGAGATCCACAGGGTCGGAGCAATCAGCCCCAGCATTTT	TRBV20-1	.	TRBJ1-5	.
CASSLQKDTEAFF	TGTGCCAGCTCGCTACAGAAGGACACTGAAGCTTTCTTT	TRBV18	few	TRBJ1-1	.
CASSPRGDYGYTF	TGTGCCAGCAGTCCCCGGGGCGACTATGGCTACACCTTC	TRBV12-3/TRBV12-4	few	TRBJ1-2	.
CASSQDFRSSGANVLTF	TGCGCCAGCAGCCAAGATTTCAGGAGCTCTGGGGCCAACGTCCTGACTTTC	TRBV4-3	.	TRBJ2-6	.
CASSYEAWLEEQFF	TGTGCCAGCAGTTACGAAGCCTGGTTGGAGGAGCAGTTCTTC	TRBV12-3/TRBV12-4	many	TRBJ2-1	.
CASSPPGQGYYEQYF	TGTGCCAGCAGCCCCCCGGGACAGGGCTACTACGAGCAGTACTTC	TRBV12-3/TRBV12-4	many	TRBJ2-7	TRBD1
CASSFGRSKETQYF	TGTGCCAGCAGCTTTGGCAGGTCCAAAGAGACCCAGTACTTC	TRBV7-2	.	TRBJ2-5	.
CSAKRGASGSNEQFF	TGCAGTGCTAAGAGGGGGGCTAGCGGGAGCAATGAGCAGTTCTTC	TRBV20-1	many	TRBJ2-1	TRBD2
CSAKTPGTGLAKNIQYF	TGCAGTGCCAAGACACCCGGGACAGGGTTGGCCAAAAACATTCAGTACTTC	TRBV20-1	.	TRBJ2-4	TRBD1
CASSLGGGETQYF	TGTGCCAGCAGCTTGGGAGGGGGTGAGACCCAGTACTTC	TRBV12-3/TRBV12-4	many	TRBJ2-5	.
CSARDQGSGRGTDTQYF	TGCAGTGCTAGGGACCAGGGGAGCGGGAGGGGCACAGATACGCAGTATTTT	TRBV20-1	.	TRBJ2-3	TRBD2
CASSESWVQPQHF	TGTGCCAGCAGTGAAAGTTGGGTTCAGCCCCAGCATTTT	TRBV2	.	TRBJ1-5	.
CASSLVTSGFNEQFF	TGTGCCAGCAGCTTGGTGACTAGCGGGTTCAATGAGCAGTTCTTC	TRBV5-5	.	TRBJ2-1	TRBD2
CASSPAMTGTSEQYF	TGTGCCAGCTCACCCGCCATGACAGGGACATCCGAGCAGTACTTC	TRBV18	many	TRBJ2-7	TRBD1
CASSLRGGRTDTQYF	TGTGCCAGCAGCTTACGGGGGGGACGGACAGATACGCAGTATTTT	TRBV7-2	.	TRBJ2-3	TRBD2
CASSGGVGKDTQYF	TGTGCCAGCAGCGGGGGGGTCGGTAAAGATACGCAGTATTTT	TRBV9	many	TRBJ2-3	.
CSARDWEAKNIQYF	TGCAGTGCTAGAGACTGGGAAGCCAAAAACATTCAGTACTTC	TRBV20-1	many	TRBJ2-4	.
CASSQAPGRQRSEQFF	TGTGCCAGCAGCCAAGCCCCCGGGAGACAGCGCTCTGAGCAGTTCTTC	TRBV7-9	few	TRBJ2-1	.
CAPSDAGPRNQPQHF	TGTGCCCCCAGTGATGCGGGTCCCCGCAACCAGCCCCAGCATTTT	TRBV24-1	.	TRBJ1-5	.
CASSYLAGGPFSGELFF	TGCGCCAGCAGCTATTTAGCGGGAGGGCCGTTCTCCGGGGAGCTGTTTTTT	TRBV5-1	.	TRBJ2-2	TRBD2
CASISQGITEAFF	TGTGCCAGCATTTCACAGGGAATCACTGAAGCTTTCTTT	TRBV12-3/TRBV12-4	many	TRBJ1-1	.
CASSQTSREQFF	TGTGCCAGCAGCCAGACTAGTCGGGAGCAGTTCTTC	TRBV7-2	many	TRBJ2-1	.
CASSLVGQGITDTQYF	TGTGCCAGCAGCTTAGTCGGACAGGGGATCACAGATACGCAGTATTTT	TRBV7-6	.	TRBJ2-3	TRBD1
CSVAGGPVGPTQYF	TGCAGCGTTGCGGGGGGGCCAGTCGGCCCAACGCAGTATTTT	TRBV29-1	many	TRBJ2-3	TRBD2
CASSYAPGPSNF	TGTGCCAGCAGCTATGCCCCGGGACCCTCAAATTTT	TRBV6-2/TRBV6-3	.	TRBJ1-4	.
CASTDSGDSYNEQFF	TGTGCCAGCACGGATTCGGGAGACTCCTACAATGAGCAGTTCTTC	TRBV6-2/TRBV6-3	few	TRBJ2-1	.
CASSLALRNEQFF	TGTGCCAGCAGTTTGGCACTCCGTAATGAGCAGTTCTTC	TRBV28	few	TRBJ2-1	.
CASSSHRLAGGHNEQFF	TGTGCCAGCAGCTCCCATCGACTAGCGGGGGGTCACAATGAGCAGTTCTTC	TRBV11-2	.	TRBJ2-1	TRBD2
CASSLVGTGYHEQYF	TGTGCCAGCAGCTTAGTCGGGACAGGGTACCACGAGCAGTACTTC	TRBV11-3	.	TRBJ2-7	TRBD1
CASSRGQGASHEQYF	TGTGCCAGCAGCCGAGGACAGGGGGCCTCTCACGAGCAGTACTTC	TRBV7-9	.	TRBJ2-7	TRBD1
CAWSRSRFVAFF	TGTGCCTGGAGTCGTAGTCGTTTCGTAGCTTTCTTT	TRBV30	.	TRBJ1-1	.
CASSFYGAANPYEQYF	TGTGCCAGCAGCTTCTACGGAGCTGCTAATCCCTACGAGCAGTACTTC	TRBV12-3/TRBV12-4	many	TRBJ2-7	.
CASSPGHPSQETQYF	TGTGCCAGCTCACCAGGTCATCCCTCCCAAGAGACCCAGTACTTC	TRBV18	few	TRBJ2-5	.
CASSQRAHEQYF	TGTGCCAGCAGCCAGCGGGCCCACGAGCAGTACTTC	TRBV6-1	many	TRBJ2-7	.
CASSQDLAGLGAGELFF	TGTGCCAGCAGCCAAGACCTAGCGGGACTCGGGGCCGGGGAGCTGTTTTTT	TRBV4-2	.	TRBJ2-2	TRBD2
CASSSIVSNEQFF	TGTGCCAGCAGTAGTATCGTATCGAATGAGCAGTTCTTC	TRBV6-2/TRBV6-3	few	TRBJ2-1	.
CSAASTDTQYF	TGCAGTGCAGCCAGCACAGATACGCAGTATTTT	TRBV20-1	.	TRBJ2-3	.
CASSQVKVLAGGPVADTQYF	TGTGCCAGCAGCCAAGTGAAGGTTCTAGCGGGAGGTCCTGTAGCAGATACGCAGTATTTT	TRBV14	.	TRBJ2-3	TRBD2
CASSVGLAGGAGPTDTQYF	TGTGCCAGCAGCGTAGGACTAGCGGGGGGGGCCGGGCCAACAGATACGCAGTATTTT	TRBV9	.	TRBJ2-3	TRBD2
CASSSRTSGGYNEQFF	TGTGCCAGCAGCTCGCGGACTAGCGGGGGGTACAATGAGCAGTTCTTC	TRBV7-2	.	TRBJ2-1	TRBD2
CSARDQGALNTEAFF	TGCAGTGCTAGAGATCAGGGGGCGCTGAACACTGAAGCTTTCTTT	TRBV20-1	.	TRBJ1-1	TRBD1
CASRLMGLAPINTGELFF	TGTGCCAGCAGACTTATGGGACTAGCGCCAATTAACACCGGGGAGCTGTTTTTT	TRBV28	.	TRBJ2-2	TRBD2
CASSLDGGNGYTF	TGTGCCAGCTCACTGGACGGGGGAAATGGCTACACCTTC	TRBV18	.	TRBJ1-2	.